The present TCR beta chain was sequenced within a study of blood T cell repertoires in COVID-19. About the study: Sites in the United States, Italy and Spain provided acute and convalescent COVID-19 samples.

This table comes from immunoSEQ multiplex PCR, and its TCRdb copy is limited to in-frame clones, with some not included. The sample comprises 250,000 to 300,000 clones, nearly 90% of which are singletons, and 3.5% to 5% rests with the top ten. V gave up 0 bases and J gave up 4 bases, with 7 bases separating them. Germline V lookup: CDR1 SGHRS, CDR2 YFSETQ. This CDR3 has 14 residues. This clone was seen a handful of times. Material for sequencing was peripheral blood. This rearrangement joins TRBV5-1 to TRBJ2-2, with D unresolved. This clonotype was sampled from a woman aged 40 to 50 who had recovered from COVID-19. CDR3 residues: CASSLALGTGELFF. CDR3 DNA: TGCGCCAGCAGCTTGGCCCTCGGCACCGGGGAGCTGTTTTTT.